This T cell receptor (beta chain) is from a study of T cells in Graves' hyperthyroidism and ophthalmopathy. Amplified TCR beta CDR3 regions came from RNA transcripts. HTBI primers were used for first-round RT-PCR of the TCR CDR3. One entry per CDR3 protein results from TCRdb running MiXCR on the multiplex PCR reads. The sample holds under 400,000 distinct CDR3 sequences, around 23% seen once. Lactation, pregnancy, other autoimmune disease or uncontrolled infection led to exclusion of patients. The source of this sequence is a woman aged 45-59 years with Graves' hyperthyroidism. The sequencing sample was made of blood.

CDR3 DNA: TGTGCCAGCAGCTACGGTATTGGTGAAGGGACTGAAGCTTTCTTT. Amino acids: CASSYGIGEGTEAFF. The genes are TRBV7-3 and TRBJ1-1; D unresolved. The CDR3 sequence is 15 residues long. The germline gives CDR1 SGHTA, CDR2 FQGTGA. Trimming shortened V by 4 bases and J by 5 bases, and 17 bases separated the two germline ends.